This T cell receptor (beta chain) was captured by sequencing in a study of T cell repertoires in cytomegalovirus infection (dated by TCRdb to about 2019). About the investigation overall: Donor HLA type was relevant to the analysis, as public TCR beta signatures indicated carriage of CMV infection together with the matching HLA type. Broad study findings and their caveats: In both this cohort and an independent cohort of some 370 donors, the cumulative frequency of public TCR beta family members distinguished carriers of CMV infection plus the relevant HLA type. The ex vivo response was dominated by HLA-C-restricted CMV-specific TCR beta clonotypes, which also provided the single most frequent clonotype in two of eight donors.

The germline V gene gives CDR1 as MDHEN and CDR2 as SYDVKM. The CDR3 holds 15 amino acids from the cysteine to the phenylalanine. Only CDR3 DNA remains: 45 bases, in frame from the first base. The V and J ends are trimmed by 6 bases and 0 bases, leaving 13 bases between them. The sequencer was an Illumina HiSeq 1500. In-frame beta chains were kept once TCRdb had trimmed the public reads at Q25 with fastp and called clones with MiXCR. CDR3 protein sequences are deduplicated, and each keeps its most common genes and DNA. Within this sample are fewer than 300,000 distinct CDR3 sequences, with roughly a quarter of them counted one time only. Roughly 14% of the sample comes from the top ten. With respect to this clonotype: It lacks a known antigen. Base qualities are not recorded, but no much larger clone differs from it by a single base.

This sequence was found in a human donor in good health (CMV status not recorded). Some clones in this sample may be carry-over from other donors' samples. The V and J segments used are TRBV28 and TRBJ2-3; there is no confident call for the D gene. The sample consisted of PBMCs. The base sequence is TGTGCCAGCAGCCCTCAAGAGAGGAGCACAGATACGCAGTATTTT. The encoded protein is CASSPQERSTDTQYF.